The entry that follows covers one T cell receptor beta chain sequence. Its antigen is currently unknown. The data are from a study of tumor and adjacent non-tumor tissue in lung cancer. Study context: Around 4 million productive TCRbeta reads were obtained per sample on average. Study conclusions and caveats: In normal lung, the top 100 clones were significantly more dominant than in tumor. Tumor tissue had significantly higher TCR diversity than normal lung. Higher tumor TCR diversity was associated with shorter survival.

The trim removed 3 bases at V and 0 bases at J, leaving 5 bases unmatched. The CDR3 totals 15 residues. RNA was extracted from bulk tissue without any cell sorting. Three rounds of nested PCR, following a modified ARM-PCR protocol, produced the TCRbeta library. TCRdb itself ran the multiplex PCR reads through MiXCR, one entry per CDR3 protein. This table holds about 75,000 distinct CDR3 sequences, 77% found once. V is TRBV12-3 or TRBV12-4 and J is TRBJ2-7; 7 positions match TRBD2. The specimen was lung tumor tissue. The source of this sequence is a woman in her 50s with non-small cell lung cancer. CDR3 region: CASSLKGGSSYEQYF. The CDR3 DNA is TGTGCCAGCAGTTTGAAGGGCGGGAGCTCCTACGAGCAGTACTTC.